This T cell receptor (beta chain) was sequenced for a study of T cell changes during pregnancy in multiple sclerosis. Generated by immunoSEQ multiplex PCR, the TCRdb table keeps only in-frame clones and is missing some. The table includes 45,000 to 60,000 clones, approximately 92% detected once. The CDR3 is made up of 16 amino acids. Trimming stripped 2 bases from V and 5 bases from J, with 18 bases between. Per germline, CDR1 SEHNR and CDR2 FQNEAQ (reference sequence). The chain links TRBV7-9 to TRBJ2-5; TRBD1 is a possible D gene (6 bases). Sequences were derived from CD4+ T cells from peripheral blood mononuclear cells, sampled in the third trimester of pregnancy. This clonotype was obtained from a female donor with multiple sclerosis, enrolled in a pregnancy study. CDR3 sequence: CASSLRQDVRGETQYF. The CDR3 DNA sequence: TGTGCCAGCAGCTTACGACAGGATGTACGGGGCGAGACCCAGTACTTC. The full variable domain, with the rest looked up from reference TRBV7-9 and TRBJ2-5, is DTGVSQNPRHKITKRGQNVTFRCDPISEHNRLYWYRQTLGQGPEFLTYFQNEAQLEKSRLLSDRFSAERPKGSFSTLEIQRTEQGDSAMYLCASSLRQDVRGETQYFGPGTRLLVL.